A selection of T cell receptor beta chains follows, all from one sample in a study of blood T cell repertoires in COVID-19. The data were produced by immunoSEQ multiplex PCR, yet TCRdb's version contains in-frame clones alone and is incomplete. Here the sample spans around 460,000 clones, over 85% being singletons. Sequencing was performed on peripheral blood. These receptors all stem from a man between 18 and 29 years old with COVID-19, enrolled during active disease. The CDR3 runs from the conserved cysteine through the conserved F or W. Each record gives: D gene, J gene, clone size, V gene, CDR3 protein, CDR3 DNA. A D gene is named only where the DNA matches it firmly. Part of the rows lack a size; the others show once, few, many or a class for expanded clones.

TRBD1,TRBJ1-6,NA,TRBV6-5,CASSSRQGSISPLHF,TGTGCCAGCAGTTCCCGACAGGGATCCATTTCACCCCTCCACTTT
NA,TRBJ2-1,NA,TRBV3-1/TRBV3-2,CASSLRDSKDNEQFF,TGTGCCAGCAGCCTCCGGGACTCTAAGGACAATGAGCAGTTCTTC
NA,TRBJ2-2,once,TRBV11-1,CASSLGERELFF,TGTGCCAGCAGCTTAGGAGAACGGGAGCTGTTTTTT
NA,TRBJ1-1,NA,TRBV6-5,CASSYGGGVTEAFF,TGTGCCAGCAGTTACGGGGGCGGCGTCACTGAAGCTTTCTTT
NA,TRBJ1-4,NA,TRBV7-8,CASSRDRNEKLFF,TGTGCCAGCAGCAGAGACAGGAATGAAAAACTGTTTTTT
TRBD1,TRBJ1-6,few,TRBV5-5,CASSLDRGGNNSPLHF,TGTGCCAGCAGCCTGGACAGGGGGGGAAATAATTCACCCCTCCACTTT
TRBD2,TRBJ2-1,NA,TRBV27,CASSSSLAGAYNEQFF,TGTGCCAGCAGTTCCTCCCTAGCGGGAGCGTACAATGAGCAGTTCTTC
NA,TRBJ1-1,few,TRBV4-1,CATRGVLKNTEAFF,TGCGCCACCCGGGGGGTCCTAAAGAACACTGAAGCTTTCTTT
TRBD1,TRBJ1-4,NA,TRBV7-9,CASSLGRPDRAATNEKLFF,TGTGCCAGCAGCTTAGGACGACCCGACAGGGCTGCAACTAATGAAAAACTGTTTTTT
NA,TRBJ1-4,NA,TRBV6-5,CASSPTVSVEKLFF,TGTGCCAGCAGCCCGACAGTCTCGGTAGAAAAACTGTTTTTT
TRBD2,TRBJ2-3,once,TRBV5-4,CASSVGTSGTAATQYF,TGTGCCAGCAGCGTGGGGACTAGCGGGACCGCAGCTACGCAGTATTTT
NA,TRBJ1-3,NA,TRBV5-4,CASSRDSERNTIYF,TGTGCCAGCAGCCGGGACTCAGAAAGAAACACCATATATTTT
NA,TRBJ2-1,NA,TRBV19,CASSISPGGEQFF,TGTGCCAGTAGTATTTCCCCGGGCGGGGAGCAGTTCTTC
TRBD1,TRBJ2-2,NA,TRBV18,CASSPDRMNTGELFF,TGTGCCAGCTCACCGGACAGGATGAACACCGGGGAGCTGTTTTTT
NA,TRBJ1-1,few,TRBV7-2,CASSLRGNTEAFF,TGTGCCAGCAGTCTTAGGGGGAACACTGAAGCTTTCTTT
TRBD1,TRBJ2-1,once,TRBV7-9,CASSLGQGRLNEQFF,TGTGCCAGCAGCTTAGGACAGGGGCGCCTCAATGAGCAGTTCTTC
NA,TRBJ1-1,NA,TRBV3-1/TRBV3-2,CASSQRPQAGNTEAFF,TGTGCCAGCAGCCAAAGGCCACAGGCAGGGAACACTGAAGCTTTCTTT
NA,TRBJ2-5,NA,TRBV5-6,CASSVTVQETQYF,TGTGCCAGCAGCGTGACAGTCCAAGAGACCCAGTACTTC
NA,TRBJ2-3,once,TRBV3-1/TRBV3-2,CASSQEAVPQITDTQYF,TGTGCCAGCAGCCAAGAAGCTGTCCCCCAAATCACAGATACGCAGTATTTT
TRBD1,TRBJ1-2,NA,TRBV7-3,CASSPTGGSNYGYTF,TGTGCCAGCAGCCCCACAGGGGGATCTAACTATGGCTACACCTTC
NA,TRBJ2-5,NA,TRBV2,CASMEGATRAETQYF,TGTGCCAGCATGGAGGGGGCCACGAGGGCAGAGACCCAGTACTTC
NA,TRBJ2-5,NA,TRBV7-2,CASSPWSGETQYF,TGTGCCAGCAGCCCTTGGTCGGGAGAGACCCAGTACTTC
NA,TRBJ2-6,NA,TRBV5-6,CASSLRGGGANVLTF,TGTGCCAGCAGCTTGCGGGGTGGTGGGGCCAACGTCCTGACTTTC
NA,TRBJ2-1,few,TRBV11-2,CASSLAAVSSSYNEQFF,TGTGCCAGCAGCTTAGCGGCGGTCTCGAGCTCCTACAATGAGCAGTTCTTC
TRBD1,TRBJ2-2,NA,TRBV5-6,CASSLLGQGNTGELFF,TGTGCCAGCAGCTTGTTGGGACAGGGTAACACCGGGGAGCTGTTTTTT
TRBD2,TRBJ2-3,NA,TRBV19,CASSDAGLAGTDTQYF,TGTGCCAGTAGTGACGCGGGACTAGCGGGCACAGATACGCAGTATTTT
TRBD2,TRBJ2-1,NA,TRBV5-1,CASSLSLAGGGEQFF,TGCGCCAGCAGCTTGAGTCTAGCGGGAGGGGGGGAGCAGTTCTTC
NA,TRBJ2-1,NA,TRBV2,CASSGLNEQFF,TGTGCCAGCAGTGGACTCAATGAGCAGTTCTTC
TRBD1,TRBJ1-4,NA,TRBV11-3,CASRRGHGEKLFF,TGTGCCAGCAGGAGGGGGCACGGTGAAAAACTGTTTTTT
TRBD2,TRBJ2-2,NA,TRBV11-2,CASSQGLAGLTGELFF,TGTGCCAGCAGCCAGGGACTAGCGGGATTAACCGGGGAGCTGTTTTTT
TRBD1,TRBJ1-2,NA,TRBV28,CASSWTGSYGYTF,TGTGCCAGCAGCTGGACAGGGTCCTATGGCTACACCTTC
TRBD1,TRBJ2-1,NA,TRBV19,CASRKKTGGENEQFF,TGTGCCAGTAGAAAAAAGACAGGGGGCGAGAATGAGCAGTTCTTC
NA,TRBJ2-6,NA,TRBV28,CASSHRDISGANVLTF,TGTGCCAGCAGTCACCGGGACATTTCTGGGGCCAACGTCCTGACTTTC
NA,TRBJ1-5,NA,TRBV6-5,CASSLSGDSNQPQHF,TGTGCCAGCAGTCTGAGCGGAGATAGCAATCAGCCCCAGCATTTT